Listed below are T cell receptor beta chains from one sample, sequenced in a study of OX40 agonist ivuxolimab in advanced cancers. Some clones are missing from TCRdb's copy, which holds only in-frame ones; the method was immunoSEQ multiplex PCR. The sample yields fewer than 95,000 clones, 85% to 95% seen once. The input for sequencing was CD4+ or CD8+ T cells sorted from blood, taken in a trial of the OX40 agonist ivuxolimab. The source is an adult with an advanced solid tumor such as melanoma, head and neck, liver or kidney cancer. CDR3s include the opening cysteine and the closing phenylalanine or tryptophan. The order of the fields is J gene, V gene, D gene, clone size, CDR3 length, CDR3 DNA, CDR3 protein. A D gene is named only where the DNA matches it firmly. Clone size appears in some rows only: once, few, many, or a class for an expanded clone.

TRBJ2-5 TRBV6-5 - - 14 TGTGCCAGCAGCAGAACCCGGGGGGCAGAGACCCAGTACTTC CASSRTRGAETQYF
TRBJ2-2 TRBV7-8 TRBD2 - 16 TGTGCCAGCAGCTTGCGGACTAGCGGTGGCACCGGGGAGCTGTTTTTT CASSLRTSGGTGELFF
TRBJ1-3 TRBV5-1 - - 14 TGCGCCAGCAGCTCCCAGGCGGGAGGGAACACCATATATTTT CASSSQAGGNTIYF
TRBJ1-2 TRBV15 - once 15 TGTGCCACCAGCAGGTTCCGACAGGTCGGGCATGGCTACACCTTC CATSRFRQVGHGYTF
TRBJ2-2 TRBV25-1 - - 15 - CASSILGLNTGELFF
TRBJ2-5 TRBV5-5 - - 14 TGTGCCAGCGGACCCGACAGTTCCCAAGAGACCCAGTACTTC CASGPDSSQETQYF
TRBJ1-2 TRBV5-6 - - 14 TGTGCCAGCAGCTTGCGCGGGGGGCGCGGGAGCTACACCTTC CASSLRGGRGSYTF
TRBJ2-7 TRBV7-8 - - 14 TGTGCCAGCAGCTTTGGATCCCGGGGGAACGAGCAGTACTTC CASSFGSRGNEQYF
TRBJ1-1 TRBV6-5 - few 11 TGTGCCAGCGGTCAGAACACTGAAGCTTTCTTT CASGQNTEAFF
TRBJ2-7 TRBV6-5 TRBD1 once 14 TGTGCCAGCAGCATGGGACAGCCAGCCTACGAGCAGTACTTC CASSMGQPAYEQYF
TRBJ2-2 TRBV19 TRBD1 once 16 TGTGCCAGTAGTCTTAGACAGGGGGGGAACACCGGGGAGCTGTTTTTT CASSLRQGGNTGELFF
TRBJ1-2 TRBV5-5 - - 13 TGTGCCAGCAGCTTACAGGGAGGGAGTGGCTACACCTTC CASSLQGGSGYTF
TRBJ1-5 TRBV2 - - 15 TGTGCCAGCCGCGCTCAGGGATATAGCAATCAGCCCCAGCATTTT CASRAQGYSNQPQHF
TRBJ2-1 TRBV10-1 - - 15 TGCGCCAGCAGTGTATCGGGCGGGGCACACAATGAGCAGTTCTTC CASSVSGGAHNEQFF
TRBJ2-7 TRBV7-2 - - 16 TGTGCCAGCAGCTTAGAATCATCCAGCCACGGCTACGAGCAGTACTTC CASSLESSSHGYEQYF
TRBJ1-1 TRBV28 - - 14 TGTGCCAGTGCGAGCGGAGAGATGAACACTGAAGCTTTCTTT CASASGEMNTEAFF
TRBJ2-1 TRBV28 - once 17 TGTGCCAGCAGTTCCCCTTCTAGCGCAAGGTCCTACAATGAGCAGTTCTTC CASSSPSSARSYNEQFF
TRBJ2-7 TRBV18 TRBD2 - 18 TGTGCCAGCTCACCACGACTAGCGGGAGCTCAAACTACCTACGAGCAGTACTTC CASSPRLAGAQTTYEQYF
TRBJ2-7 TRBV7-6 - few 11 TGTGCCAGCAGCGCACATGACGAGCAGTACTTC CASSAHDEQYF
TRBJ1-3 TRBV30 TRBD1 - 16 TGTGCCTGGAGCACTAAGGACAGGGTAACGGGAAACACCATATATTTT CAWSTKDRVTGNTIYF
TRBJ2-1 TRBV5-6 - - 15 TGTGCCAGCAGCTTGAACGTTTTCAGGAGCAATGAGCAGTTCTTC CASSLNVFRSNEQFF
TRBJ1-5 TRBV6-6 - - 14 TGTGCCAGCAGTAGGGACCGCCTGGATCAGCCCCAGCATTTT CASSRDRLDQPQHF
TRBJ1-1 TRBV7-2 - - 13 TGTGCCAGCAGCTTAGATAAGAGCCCCGGGGCTTTCTTT CASSLDKSPGAFF
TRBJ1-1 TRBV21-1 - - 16 TGTGCCAGCAGTGCGTTCCCCAAGGGAGTCAGGGGCGAAGCTTTCTTT CASSAFPKGVRGEAFF
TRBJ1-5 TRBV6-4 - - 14 TGTGCCAGCAGCCAGACGGTAGGCAATCAGCCCCAGCATTTT CASSQTVGNQPQHF
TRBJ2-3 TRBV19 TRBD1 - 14 TGTGCCAGTTCAACAGGGGGTGGCACAGATACGCAGTATTTT CASSTGGGTDTQYF
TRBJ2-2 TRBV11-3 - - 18 TGTGCCAGCAGCTCTCCCCCGGGCCGAGCGCCCAACACCGGGGAGCTGTTTTTT CASSSPPGRAPNTGELFF
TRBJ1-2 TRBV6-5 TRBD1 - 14 TGTGCCAGCACCATGGGACAGGGCTACTATGGCTACACCTTC CASTMGQGYYGYTF
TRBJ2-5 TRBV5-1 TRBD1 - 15 TGCGCCAGCAGCCCGACGGGACAGATAGAAGAGACCCAGTACTTC CASSPTGQIEETQYF
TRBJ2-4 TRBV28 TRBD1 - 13 TGTGCCAGCAGTCCAACAGGGGAAAACATTCAGTACTTC CASSPTGENIQYF
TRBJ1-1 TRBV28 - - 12 TGTGCCAGCAGGCCAGGGGCAGCTGAAGCTTTCTTT CASRPGAAEAFF
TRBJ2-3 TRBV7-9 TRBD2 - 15 TGTGCCAGCAGCTTAACTAGCGGAAGCACAGATACGCAGTATTTT CASSLTSGSTDTQYF
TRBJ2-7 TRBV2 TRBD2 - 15 TGTGCCAGCAGTGAAGGACTAGCGAAAACCTACGAGCAGTACTTC CASSEGLAKTYEQYF
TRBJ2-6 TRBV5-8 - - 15 TGTGCCAGCAGCTTGGGTCTCTCTGGGGCCAACGTCCTGACTTTC CASSLGLSGANVLTF
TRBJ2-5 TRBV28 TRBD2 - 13 TGTGCCAGCGGGAGGGACGATAAAGAGACCCAGTACTTC CASGRDDKETQYF
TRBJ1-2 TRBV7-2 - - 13 TGTGCCAGCAGCCGAAGGGGGTCTCCCTGGCTCACCTTC CASSRRGSPWLTF
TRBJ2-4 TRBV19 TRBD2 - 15 TGTGCCAGTAGTATAGCGGGAGGGACCAGGAACATTCAGTACTTC CASSIAGGTRNIQYF
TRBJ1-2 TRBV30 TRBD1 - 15 TGTGCCTGGAGACTCCGGGACAGCCAAGGGTATGGCTACACCTTC CAWRLRDSQGYGYTF
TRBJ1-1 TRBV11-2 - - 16 TGTGCCAGCAGCCCAAGATCAGGGAAAGGAGGCACTGAAGCTTTCTTT CASSPRSGKGGTEAFF
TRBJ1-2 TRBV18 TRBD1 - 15 TGTGCCAGCTCACTCTTGACAGGGGAGAACTATGGCTACACCTTC CASSLLTGENYGYTF
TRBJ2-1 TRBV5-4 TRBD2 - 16 TGTGCCAGCAGCTTGCGAGCGGGAGGGCCTGCCAGTGAGCAGTTCTTC CASSLRAGGPASEQFF
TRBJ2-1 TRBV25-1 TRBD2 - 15 TGTGCCAGCAGTGACCACGGGAGGGCCAGAGGTGAGCAGTTCTTC CASSDHGRARGEQFF
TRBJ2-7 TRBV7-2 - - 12 TGTGCCAGCAGCTTGTCCTTTTACGAGCAGTACTTC CASSLSFYEQYF
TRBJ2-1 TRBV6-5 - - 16 TGTGCCAGCAGTTCCACCGGGACTGCCTCCTACAATGAGCAGTTCTTC CASSSTGTASYNEQFF
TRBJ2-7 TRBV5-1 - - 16 TGCGCCAGCAGCTTGGATGGAGGAGTCGAGGGCTACGAGCAGTACTTC CASSLDGGVEGYEQYF
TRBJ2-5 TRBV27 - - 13 TGTGCCAGCAGTTTCGGTCCACCGGAGACCCAGTACTTC CASSFGPPETQYF
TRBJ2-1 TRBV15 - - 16 TGTGCCACCAGCAGAGATAGAGGGAGTATGGACAATGAGCAGTTCTTC CATSRDRGSMDNEQFF
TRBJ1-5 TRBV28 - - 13 TGTGCCAGCAGTCCCGACTTAAATCAGCCCCAGCATTTT CASSPDLNQPQHF
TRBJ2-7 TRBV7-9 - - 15 TGTGCCAGCAGCTTAGTCCAGGGACCCCCCAACGAGCAGTACTTC CASSLVQGPPNEQYF
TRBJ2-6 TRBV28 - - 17 TGTGCCAGCAGTGGTAACCGGGGGGCCTCTGGGGCCAACGTCCTGACTTTC CASSGNRGASGANVLTF
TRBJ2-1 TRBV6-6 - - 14 TGTGCCATTGAAAGTGGGGGCGCCTACAATGAGCAGTTCTTC CAIESGGAYNEQFF
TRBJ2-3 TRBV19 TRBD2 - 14 TGTGCCAGTACAGGCGGGGGGGCGATAGATACGCAGTATTTT CASTGGGAIDTQYF
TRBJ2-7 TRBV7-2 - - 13 TGTGCCAGCAGCTTAAGGTCAGCATACGAGCAGTACTTC CASSLRSAYEQYF
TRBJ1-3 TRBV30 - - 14 TGTGCCTGGTGCCCCGACGGCTCTGGAAACACCATATATTTT CAWCPDGSGNTIYF
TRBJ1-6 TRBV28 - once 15 TGTGCCAGCAGTTTCGGGAGCTCCTATAATTCACCCCTCCACTTT CASSFGSSYNSPLHF
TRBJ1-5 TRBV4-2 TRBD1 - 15 TGTGCCAGCAGCCAGCCTGGGACAGTTGATCAGCCCCAGCATTTT CASSQPGTVDQPQHF
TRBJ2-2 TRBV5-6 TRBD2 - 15 TGTGCCAGCAGCTTATTTGGACTAGCCACCGGGGAGCTGTTTTTT CASSLFGLATGELFF